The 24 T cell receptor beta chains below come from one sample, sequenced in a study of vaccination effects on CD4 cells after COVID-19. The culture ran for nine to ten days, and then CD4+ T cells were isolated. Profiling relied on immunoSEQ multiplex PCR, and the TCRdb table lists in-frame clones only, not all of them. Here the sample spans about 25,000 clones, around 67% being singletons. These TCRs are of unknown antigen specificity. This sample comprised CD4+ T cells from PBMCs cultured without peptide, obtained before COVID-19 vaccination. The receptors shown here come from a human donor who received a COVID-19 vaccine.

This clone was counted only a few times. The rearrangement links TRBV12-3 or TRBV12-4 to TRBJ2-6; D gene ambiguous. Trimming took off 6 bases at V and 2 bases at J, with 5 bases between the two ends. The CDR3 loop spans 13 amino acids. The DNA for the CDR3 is TGTGCCAGCAGCACCGCTGGGGCCAACGTCCTGACTTTC. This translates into CASSTAGANVLTF.

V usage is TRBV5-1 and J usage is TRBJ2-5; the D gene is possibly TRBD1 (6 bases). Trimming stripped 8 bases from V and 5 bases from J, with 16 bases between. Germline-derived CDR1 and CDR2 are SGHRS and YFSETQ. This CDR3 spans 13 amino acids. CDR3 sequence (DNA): TGCGCCAGTCAAGCAGGGGACCGGGAGACCCAGTACTTC. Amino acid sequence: CASQAGDRETQYF. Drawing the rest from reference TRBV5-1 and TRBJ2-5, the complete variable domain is KAGVTQTPRYLIKTRGQQVTLSCSPISGHRSVSWYQQTPGQGLQFLFEYFSETQRNKGNFPGRFSGRQFSNSRSEMNVSTLELGDSALYLCASQAGDRETQYFGPGTRLLVL.

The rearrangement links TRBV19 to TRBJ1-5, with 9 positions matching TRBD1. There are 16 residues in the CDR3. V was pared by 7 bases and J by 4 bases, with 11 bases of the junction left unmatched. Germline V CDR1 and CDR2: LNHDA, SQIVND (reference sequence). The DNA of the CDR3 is TGTGCCAGTACCGGGACAGGGAACGCCGCTAATCAGCCCCAGCATTTT. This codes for CASTGTGNAANQPQHF.

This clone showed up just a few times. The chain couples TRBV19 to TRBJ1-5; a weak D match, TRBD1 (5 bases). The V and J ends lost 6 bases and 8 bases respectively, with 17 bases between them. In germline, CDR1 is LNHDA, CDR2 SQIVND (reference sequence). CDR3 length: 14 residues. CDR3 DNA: TGTGCCAGTAGCTCGGGACCAGCGTTGGAGCCCCAGCATTTT. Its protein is CASSSGPALEPQHF.

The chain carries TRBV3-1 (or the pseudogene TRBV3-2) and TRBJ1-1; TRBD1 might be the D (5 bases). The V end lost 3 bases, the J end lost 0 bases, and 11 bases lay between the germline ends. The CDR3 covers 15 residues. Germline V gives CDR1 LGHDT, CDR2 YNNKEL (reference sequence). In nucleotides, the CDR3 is TGTGCCAGCAGCCAGGGGTGGGGGATGAACACTGAAGCTTTCTTT. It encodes CASSQGWGMNTEAFF.

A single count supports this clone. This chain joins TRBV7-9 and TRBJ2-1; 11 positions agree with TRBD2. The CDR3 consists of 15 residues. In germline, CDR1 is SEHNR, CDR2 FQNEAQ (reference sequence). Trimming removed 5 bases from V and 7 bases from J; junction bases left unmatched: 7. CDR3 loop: CASSPTSGRGNEQFF. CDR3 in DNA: TGTGCCAGCAGCCCTACTAGCGGGAGAGGTAATGAGCAGTTCTTC.

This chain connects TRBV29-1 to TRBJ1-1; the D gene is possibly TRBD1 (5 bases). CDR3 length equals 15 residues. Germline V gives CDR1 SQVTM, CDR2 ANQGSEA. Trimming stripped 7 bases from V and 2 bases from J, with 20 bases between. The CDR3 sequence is CSANWDSRHNTEAFF. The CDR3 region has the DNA TGCAGCGCAAATTGGGACTCACGCCATAACACTGAAGCTTTCTTT.

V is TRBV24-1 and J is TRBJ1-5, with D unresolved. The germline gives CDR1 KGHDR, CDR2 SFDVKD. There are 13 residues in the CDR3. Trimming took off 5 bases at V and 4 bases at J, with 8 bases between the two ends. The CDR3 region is CATSVGWNQPQHF. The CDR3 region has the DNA TGTGCCACCAGTGTCGGTTGGAATCAGCCCCAGCATTTT.

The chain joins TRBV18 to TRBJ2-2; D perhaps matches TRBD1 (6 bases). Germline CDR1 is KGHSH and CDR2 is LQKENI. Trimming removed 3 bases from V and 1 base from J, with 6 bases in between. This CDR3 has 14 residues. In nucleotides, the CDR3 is TGTGCCAGCTCACCGGACAGGAACACCGGGGAGCTGTTTTTT. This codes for CASSPDRNTGELFF.

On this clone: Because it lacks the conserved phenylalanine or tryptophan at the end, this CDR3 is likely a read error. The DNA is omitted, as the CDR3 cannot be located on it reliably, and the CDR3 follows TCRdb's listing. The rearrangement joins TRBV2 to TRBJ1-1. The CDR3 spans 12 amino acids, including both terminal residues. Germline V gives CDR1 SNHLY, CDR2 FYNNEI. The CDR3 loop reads CASSVYGYQVSV.

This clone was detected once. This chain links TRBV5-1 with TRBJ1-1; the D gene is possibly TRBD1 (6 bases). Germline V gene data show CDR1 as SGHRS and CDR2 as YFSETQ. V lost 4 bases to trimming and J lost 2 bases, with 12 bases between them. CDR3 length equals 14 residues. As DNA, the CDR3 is TGCGCCAGCAGCGTGGGGACACCAAACACTGAAGCTTTCTTT. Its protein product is CASSVGTPNTEAFF.

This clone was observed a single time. The chain's CDR3 is CASSLAGQGDEKLFF. CDR3 bases: TGTGCCAGCAGTTTAGCGGGACAGGGAGATGAAAAACTGTTTTTT. This chain uses TRBV28 with TRBJ1-4, with TRBD1 matching 9 bases. The V and J ends lost 2 bases and 6 bases, in that order; junction bases with no gene match: 4. The CDR3 consists of 15 residues. Germline CDR1 is MDHEN and CDR2 is SYDVKM. Using reference TRBV28 and TRBJ1-4 for the parts outside the CDR3, the full variable domain is DVKVTQSSRYLVKRTGEKVFLECVQDMDHENMFWYRQDPGLGLRLIYFSYDVKMKEKGDIPEGYSVSREKKERFSLILESASTNQTSMYLCASSLAGQGDEKLFFGSGTQLSVL.

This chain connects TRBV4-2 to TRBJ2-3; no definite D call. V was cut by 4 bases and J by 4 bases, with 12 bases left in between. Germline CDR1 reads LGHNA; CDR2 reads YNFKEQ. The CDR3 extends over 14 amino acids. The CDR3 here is CASSPQRGADTQYF. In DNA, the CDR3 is TGTGCCAGCAGCCCACAAAGAGGCGCAGATACGCAGTATTTT.

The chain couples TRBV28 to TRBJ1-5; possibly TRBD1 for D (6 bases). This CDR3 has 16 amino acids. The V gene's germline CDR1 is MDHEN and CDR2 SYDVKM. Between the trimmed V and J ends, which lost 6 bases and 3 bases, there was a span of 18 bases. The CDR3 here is CASSLTRGQNNQPQHF. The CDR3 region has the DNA TGTGCCAGCAGCCTAACCAGAGGACAGAACAATCAGCCCCAGCATTTT.

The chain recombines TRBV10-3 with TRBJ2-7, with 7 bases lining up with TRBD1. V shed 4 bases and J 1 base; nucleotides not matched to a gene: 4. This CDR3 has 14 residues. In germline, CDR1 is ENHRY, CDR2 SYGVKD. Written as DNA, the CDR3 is TGTGCCATCAGTGGACAGGGCCTATCCTACGAGCAGTACTTC. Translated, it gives CAISGQGLSYEQYF.

This chain's CDR3 is CASSLTGELFF. The DNA of the CDR3 is TGTGCCAGCAGTCTCACCGGGGAGCTGTTTTTT. The chain carries TRBV28 and TRBJ2-2, with D unclear. Deletions cut 5 bases from V and 4 bases from J, with 2 bases between. Germline assignment: CDR1 MDHEN and CDR2 SYDVKM. CDR3 length: 11 amino acids.

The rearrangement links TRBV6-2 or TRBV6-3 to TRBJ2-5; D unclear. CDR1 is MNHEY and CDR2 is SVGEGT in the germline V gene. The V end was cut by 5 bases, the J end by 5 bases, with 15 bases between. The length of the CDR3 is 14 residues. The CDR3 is CASSQTWSRETQYF. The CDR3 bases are TGTGCCAGCAGTCAGACTTGGTCCAGGGAGACCCAGTACTTC.

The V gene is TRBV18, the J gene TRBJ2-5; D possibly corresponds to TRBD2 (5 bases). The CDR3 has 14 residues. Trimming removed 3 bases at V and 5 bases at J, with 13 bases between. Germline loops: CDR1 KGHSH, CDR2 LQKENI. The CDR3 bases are TGTGCCAGCTCACCCGGAGCCCCGGGGGAGACCCAGTACTTC. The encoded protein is CASSPGAPGETQYF.

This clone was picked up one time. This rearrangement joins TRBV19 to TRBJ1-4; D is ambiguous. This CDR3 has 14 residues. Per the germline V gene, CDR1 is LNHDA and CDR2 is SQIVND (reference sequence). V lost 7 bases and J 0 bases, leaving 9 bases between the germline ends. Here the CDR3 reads CASMEGATNEKLFF. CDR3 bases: TGTGCCAGTATGGAGGGTGCAACTAATGAAAAACTGTTTTTT.

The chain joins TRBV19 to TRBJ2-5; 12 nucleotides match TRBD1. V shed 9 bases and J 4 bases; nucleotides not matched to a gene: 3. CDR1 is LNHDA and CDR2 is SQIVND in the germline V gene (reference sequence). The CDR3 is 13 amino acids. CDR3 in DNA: TGTGCCAGCGGGACAGGGGGCATAGAGACCCAGTACTTC. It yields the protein CASGTGGIETQYF.

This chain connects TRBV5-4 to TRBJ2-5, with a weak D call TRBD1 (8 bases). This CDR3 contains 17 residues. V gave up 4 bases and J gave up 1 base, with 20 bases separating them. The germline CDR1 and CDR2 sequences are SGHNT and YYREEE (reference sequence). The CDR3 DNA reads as TGTGCCAGCAGCGCACTCGGGGGGACAGGCGGCCAAGAGACCCAGTACTTC. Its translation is CASSALGGTGGQETQYF.

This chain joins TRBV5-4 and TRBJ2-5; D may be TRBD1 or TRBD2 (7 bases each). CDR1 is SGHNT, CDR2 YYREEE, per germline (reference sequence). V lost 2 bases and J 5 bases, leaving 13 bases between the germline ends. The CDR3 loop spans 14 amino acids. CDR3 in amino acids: CASSFRQGGETQYF. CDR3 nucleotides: TGTGCCAGCAGCTTCCGACAGGGAGGGGAGACCCAGTACTTC. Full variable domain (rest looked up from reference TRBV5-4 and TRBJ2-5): ETGVTQSPTHLIKTRGQQVTLRCSSQSGHNTVSWYQQALGQGPQFIFQYYREEENGRGNFPPRFSGLQFPNYSSELNVNALELDDSALYLCASSFRQGGETQYFGPGTRLLVL.

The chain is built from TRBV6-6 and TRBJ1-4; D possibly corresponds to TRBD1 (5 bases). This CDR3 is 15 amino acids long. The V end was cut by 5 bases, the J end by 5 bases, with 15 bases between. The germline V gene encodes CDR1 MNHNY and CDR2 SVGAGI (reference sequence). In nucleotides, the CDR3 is TGTGCCAGCAGTCGCGTAGGGGAGGGGAATGAAAAACTGTTTTTT. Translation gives CASSRVGEGNEKLFF.

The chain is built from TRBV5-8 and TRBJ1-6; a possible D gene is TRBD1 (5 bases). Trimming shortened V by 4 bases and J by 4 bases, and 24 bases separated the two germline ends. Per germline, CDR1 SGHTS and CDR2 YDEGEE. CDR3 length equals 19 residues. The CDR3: CASSHPGAHSRAYNSPLHF. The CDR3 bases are TGTGCCAGCAGCCACCCCGGGGCACACTCCCGGGCGTATAATTCACCCCTCCACTTT. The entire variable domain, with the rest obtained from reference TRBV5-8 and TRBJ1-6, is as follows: EAGVTQSPTHLIKTRGQQATLRCSPISGHTSVYWYQQALGLGLQFLLWYDEGEERNRGNFPPRFSGRQFPNYSSELNVNALELEDSALYLCASSHPGAHSRAYNSPLHFGNGTRLTVT.